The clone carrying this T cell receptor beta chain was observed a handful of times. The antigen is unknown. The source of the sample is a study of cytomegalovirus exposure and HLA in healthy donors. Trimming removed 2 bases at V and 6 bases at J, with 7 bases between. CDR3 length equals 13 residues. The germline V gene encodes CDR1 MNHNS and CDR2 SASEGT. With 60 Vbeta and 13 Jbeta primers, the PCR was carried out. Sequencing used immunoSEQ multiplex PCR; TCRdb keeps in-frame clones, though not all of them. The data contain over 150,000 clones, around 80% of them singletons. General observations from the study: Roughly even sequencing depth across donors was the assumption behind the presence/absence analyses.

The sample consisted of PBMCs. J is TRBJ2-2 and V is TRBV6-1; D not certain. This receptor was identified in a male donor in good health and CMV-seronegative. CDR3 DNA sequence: TGTGCCAGCAGTGAATTATCGGCCGGGGAGCTGTTTTTT. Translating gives CASSELSAGELFF.